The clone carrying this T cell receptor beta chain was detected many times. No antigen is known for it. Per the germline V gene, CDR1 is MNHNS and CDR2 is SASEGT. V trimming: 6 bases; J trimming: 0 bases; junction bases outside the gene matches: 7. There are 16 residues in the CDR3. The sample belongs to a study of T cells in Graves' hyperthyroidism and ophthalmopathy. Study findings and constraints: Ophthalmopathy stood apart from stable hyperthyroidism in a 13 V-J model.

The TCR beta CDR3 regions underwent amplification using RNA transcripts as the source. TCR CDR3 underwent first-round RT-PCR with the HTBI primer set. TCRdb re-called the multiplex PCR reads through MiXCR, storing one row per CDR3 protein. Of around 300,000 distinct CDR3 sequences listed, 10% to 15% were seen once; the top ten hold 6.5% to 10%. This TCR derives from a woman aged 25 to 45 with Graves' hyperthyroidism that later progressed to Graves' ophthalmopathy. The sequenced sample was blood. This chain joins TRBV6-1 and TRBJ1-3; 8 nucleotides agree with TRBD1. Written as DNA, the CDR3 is TGTGCCAGCAGCCGGGACAGGCCCGACTCTGGAAACACCATATATTTT. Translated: CASSRDRPDSGNTIYF.